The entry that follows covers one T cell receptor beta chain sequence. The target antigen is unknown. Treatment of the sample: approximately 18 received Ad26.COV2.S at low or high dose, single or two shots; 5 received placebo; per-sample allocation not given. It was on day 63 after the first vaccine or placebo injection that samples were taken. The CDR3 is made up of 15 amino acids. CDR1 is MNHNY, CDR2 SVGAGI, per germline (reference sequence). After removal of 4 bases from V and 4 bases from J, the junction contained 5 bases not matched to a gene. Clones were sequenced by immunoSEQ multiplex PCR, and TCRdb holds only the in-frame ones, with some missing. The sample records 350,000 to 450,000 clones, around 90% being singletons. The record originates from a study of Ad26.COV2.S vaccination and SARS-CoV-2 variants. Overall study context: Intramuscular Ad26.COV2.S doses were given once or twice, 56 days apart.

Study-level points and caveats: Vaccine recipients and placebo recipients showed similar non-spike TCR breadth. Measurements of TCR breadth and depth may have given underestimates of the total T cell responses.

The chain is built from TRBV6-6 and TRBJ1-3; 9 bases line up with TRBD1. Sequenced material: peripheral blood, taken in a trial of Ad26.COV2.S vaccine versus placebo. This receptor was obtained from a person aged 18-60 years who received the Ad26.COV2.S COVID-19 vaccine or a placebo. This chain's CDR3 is CASSSRTGVGNTIYF. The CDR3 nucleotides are TGTGCCAGCAGTTCAAGGACAGGGGTGGGAAACACCATATATTTT.